Below are 32 T cell receptor beta chains sequenced from a single sample in a study of T cells in Graves' hyperthyroidism and ophthalmopathy. It was RNA transcripts that yielded the amplified TCR beta CDR3 regions. TCR CDR3 regions were first amplified by RT-PCR with HTBI primers. TCRdb recomputed calls from the multiplex PCR reads with MiXCR, one row per CDR3 protein. Found here are about 720,000 distinct CDR3 sequences, around 15% of them singletons; the top ten hold roughly 8%. Sequenced: blood. The receptors were gathered from a man younger than 35 with Graves' hyperthyroidism.

The J gene is TRBJ2-7, the V gene TRBV20-1, with 7 bases matching TRBD1. Trimming took 5 bases from V and 0 from J; bases not matched to a gene: 7. Germline assignment: CDR1 DFQATT and CDR2 SNEGSKA (reference sequence). The CDR3 is made up of 14 amino acids. Written as DNA, the CDR3 is TGCAGTGCTGGGGGACAGTTTAACTCCTACGAGCAGTACTTC. It is translated as CSAGGQFNSYEQYF.

This clonotype came up many times. V gene TRBV7-2 combines with J gene TRBJ1-2; D gene unclear. The length of the CDR3 is 13 residues. The germline V gene has CDR1 SGHTA and CDR2 FQGNSA. The ends were cut back, 5 bases at V and 4 bases at J, with 11 bases in the middle. This chain's CDR3 is CASSPPGSYGYTF. In nucleotides, the CDR3 is TGTGCCAGCAGCCCGCCCGGTAGCTATGGCTACACCTTC.

Many counts were recorded for this clonotype. The CDR3 sequence is CASTQGAGNEQFF. The DNA for the CDR3 is TGTGCCAGCACCCAGGGGGCTGGGAATGAGCAGTTCTTC. The chain combines TRBV7-8 with TRBJ2-1; 8 nucleotides agree with TRBD1. CDR3 length equals 13 residues. Germline CDR1 is SGHVS and CDR2 is FQNEAQ. V lost 7 bases, J lost 7 bases, and 6 bases stayed unmatched.

Concerning this clonotype: A much more abundant neighbour one base away suggests this may be a read error. The chain carries TRBV7-3 and TRBJ2-1; 9 bases are a match to TRBD2. The J call may be incorrect, as the DNA end agrees better with TRBJ2-7. Per germline, CDR1 SGHTA and CDR2 FQGTGA. This CDR3 contains 16 residues. CDR3 sequence (DNA): TGTGCCAGCAGCTACACATTTAGCGGGAGCAGGAATGAGCAGTACTTC. This gives the protein CASSYTFSGSRNEQYF.

The chain uses TRBV7-3 and TRBJ1-6; TRBD1 matches at 8 bases. The CDR3 sequence is 13 residues long. CDR1 is SGHTA, CDR2 FQGTGA, per germline. V lost 4 bases to trimming and J lost 10 bases; unmatched junction nucleotides: 3. Here the CDR3 DNA reads TGTGCCAGCAGCTCGGACAGGGAATCACCCCTCCACTTT. It codes for CASSSDRESPLHF.

Many counts were recorded for this clonotype. The V and J genes are TRBV18 and TRBJ2-3, with D maybe TRBD2 (5 bases). V was shortened by 4 bases and J by 4 bases, with 9 bases between the two germline ends. This CDR3 spans 13 amino acids. Germline V gene lookup returns CDR1 KGHSH and CDR2 LQKENI. The CDR3 DNA follows: TGTGCCAGCTCACAAGGGCGGGCAGATACGCAGTATTTT. Amino acid sequence: CASSQGRADTQYF.

The chain employs TRBV2 and TRBJ2-7; D remains unclear. The V end lost 7 bases, the J end lost 2 bases, and 15 bases lay between the germline ends. The CDR3 totals 14 residues. Per germline, CDR1 SNHLY and CDR2 FYNNEI. Written as DNA, the CDR3 is TGTGCCAGCAAGGGTAGGCTGCCCCCCTACGAGCAGTACTTC. This gives the protein CASKGRLPPYEQYF.

This clonotype was found many times. This rearrangement joins TRBV12-3 or TRBV12-4 to TRBJ2-7; 10 positions agree with TRBD1. V gave up 6 bases and J gave up 7 bases; unmatched junction bases: 12. This CDR3 is 15 amino acids long. The CDR3 is CASSPLGQGVGEQYF. The DNA of the CDR3 is TGTGCCAGCAGCCCGCTTGGACAGGGGGTAGGGGAGCAGTACTTC.

This clonotype was seen at least ten times. The chain joins TRBV12-3 or TRBV12-4 to TRBJ2-7; D is uncertain. The CDR3 is made up of 15 amino acids. Trimming removed 5 bases from V and 2 bases from J, with 16 bases in between. The CDR3 DNA sequence: TGTGCCAGCAGTCCCTGGGGTGGGGTCCCCTACGAGCAGTACTTC. Translated, it gives CASSPWGGVPYEQYF.

The V gene is TRBV28, the J gene TRBJ2-2, with D perhaps being TRBD1 or TRBD2 (5 bases each). Germline values: CDR1 MDHEN, CDR2 SYDVKM. Trimming left V 5 bases short and J 9 bases short, with 22 bases between. The CDR3 extends over 16 amino acids. The chain's CDR3 is CASSPTLGTIHRELFF. The CDR3 nucleotides are TGTGCCAGCAGTCCTACCCTCGGGACCATCCACCGGGAGCTGTTTTTT.

This clonotype showed up just a few times. This chain uses TRBV9 with TRBJ2-1; 7 bases fit TRBD1. The CDR3 runs to 17 residues. Unmatched junction bases numbered 11, after V lost 3 bases and J lost 2 bases. Germline lookup yields CDR1 SGDLS and CDR2 YYNGEE. CDR3 nucleotide sequence: TGTGCCAGCAGCGGCAGGTCACAGGGGAATCCCTACAATGAGCAGTTCTTC. Translating it yields CASSGRSQGNPYNEQFF.

The V and J genes are TRBV18 and TRBJ2-3, with 7 bases that match TRBD1. Trimming took 3 bases from V and 4 from J; bases not matched to a gene: 7. Germline V gene sequence: CDR1 KGHSH, CDR2 LQKENI. The CDR3 has 15 amino acids. The CDR3 nucleotides are TGTGCCAGCTCACCTGAGGGGGCTGTATCAGATACGCAGTATTTT. Protein: CASSPEGAVSDTQYF.

This clonotype was recorded many times. The chain couples TRBV6-1 to TRBJ2-2; a possible D gene is TRBD1 (6 bases). The CDR3 is 14 residues long. Trimming took 8 bases from V and 7 from J, leaving 17 bases between them. Germline CDR1 reads MNHNS; CDR2 reads SASEGT. Written as DNA, the CDR3 is TGTGCCAGCTATGGCGGCAGGGGCATCGGGGAGCTGTTTTTT. It translates to CASYGGRGIGELFF.

Many counts were recorded for this clonotype. The chain links TRBV18 to TRBJ2-3; D not resolved. CDR3 length: 14 amino acids. Germline-derived CDR1 and CDR2 are KGHSH and LQKENI. V was cut by 2 bases and J by 6 bases, with 12 bases left in between. The CDR3 is CASSPRERWDTQYF. For the CDR3, the DNA is TGTGCCAGCTCACCAAGAGAGAGATGGGATACGCAGTATTTT.

This clonotype was counted ten times or more. The genes are TRBV28 and TRBJ2-1; D uncertain. The germline V gene encodes CDR1 MDHEN and CDR2 SYDVKM. Trimming took off 6 bases at V and 8 bases at J, with 8 bases between the two ends. CDR3 size: 11 residues. The CDR3 here is CASRTLDEQFF. In nucleotides, the CDR3 is TGTGCCAGCAGAACCCTTGATGAGCAGTTCTTC.

The chain uses TRBV6-1 and TRBJ1-2; 7 bases align to TRBD1. The junction had 7 bases not matched to a gene; V was cut back by 6 bases and J by 6 bases. This CDR3 region has 13 residues. CDR1 is MNHNS, CDR2 SASEGT, per germline. The CDR3 region has the DNA TGTGCCAGCAGGGCGACAGGGATGAATGGCTACACCTTC. Its protein is CASRATGMNGYTF.

The J gene is TRBJ2-6, the V gene TRBV20-1, with D uncertain. Germline V gives CDR1 DFQATT, CDR2 SNEGSKA (reference sequence). Trimming stripped 5 bases from V and 4 bases from J, with 18 bases between. The CDR3 length is 16 residues. The CDR3 loop is CSADRSLDAGANVLTF. The CDR3 bases are TGCAGTGCTGATCGATCCCTAGATGCCGGGGCCAACGTCCTGACTTTC.

This clonotype has ten or more counts. V and J are TRBV20-1 and TRBJ2-1, with TRBD1 identical over 11 bases. The CDR3 spans 14 residues. V was clipped by 6 bases and J by 8 bases; unmatched bases: 9. Germline values: CDR1 DFQATT, CDR2 SNEGSKA (reference sequence). Written as DNA, the CDR3 is TGCAGTGCCGTGGAGGGACAGGGGGACGATGAGCAGTTCTTC. Its protein is CSAVEGQGDDEQFF.

V usage is TRBV20-1 and J usage is TRBJ2-3, with D tentatively TRBD2 (5 bases). The CDR3 has 16 amino acids. Germline values: CDR1 DFQATT, CDR2 SNEGSKA (reference sequence). V gave up 1 base and J gave up 2 bases, with 16 bases separating them. CDR3 residues: CSARGGLADNTDTQYF. CDR3 nucleotides: TGCAGTGCTAGAGGGGGTCTAGCAGATAACACAGATACGCAGTATTTT.

This clonotype was seen only a few times. The chain uses TRBV28 and TRBJ2-1, with 7 positions matching TRBD1. This CDR3 spans 14 amino acids. Losses at the gene ends were 7 bases for V and 6 bases for J; bases not matched to a gene: 9. Germline-derived CDR1 and CDR2 are MDHEN and SYDVKM. The CDR3 region has the DNA TGTGCCAGCACCCACAGGGGCCTGGGCAATGAGCAGTTCTTC. Its protein product is CASTHRGLGNEQFF.

The V call is TRBV11-2, the J call TRBJ2-5; maybe TRBD1 (5 bases). In germline, CDR1 is SGHAT, CDR2 FQNNGV. The CDR3 loop spans 15 amino acids. V was clipped by 4 bases and J by 2 bases, with 14 bases between them. The CDR3 DNA is TGTGCCAGCAGCTCCAGGGTTCACTCACAAGAGACCCAGTACTTC. Translation: CASSSRVHSQETQYF.

This clonotype was seen at least ten times. The V call is TRBV6-1, the J call TRBJ1-6, with TRBD1 matching over 11 bases. This CDR3 spans 15 amino acids. V was pared by 6 bases and J by 8 bases, with 6 bases of the junction left unmatched. Germline V gives CDR1 MNHNS, CDR2 SASEGT. CDR3 amino acids: CASRTPGQGDSPLHF. The CDR3 nucleotides read TGTGCCAGCAGGACACCGGGACAGGGGGATTCACCCCTCCACTTT.

A remark on this clonotype: This may come from a read error, since a much larger clone is one base off. The chain recombines TRBV20-1 with TRBJ2-2, with 15 bases identical to TRBD2. CDR3 length equals 15 residues. Germline CDR1 and CDR2: DFQATT and SNEGSKA (reference sequence). With V trimmed by 5 bases and J by 7 bases, 5 bases remained unmatched. This CDR3 reads CSAHGLAGGDGELFF. The CDR3 coding sequence is TGCAGTGCTCACGGACTAGCGGGAGGGGACGGGGAGCTGTTTTTT.

This clonotype has only a few counts. This chain links TRBV4-1 with TRBJ2-5, with 11 bases fitting TRBD1. Germline V gene lookup returns CDR1 MGHRA and CDR2 YSYEKL. V shed 0 bases and J 6 bases; nucleotides not matched to a gene: 6. The CDR3 runs to 16 residues. The CDR3 is CASSQDRTGGRQTQYF. CDR3 DNA sequence: TGCGCCAGCAGCCAAGATCGGACAGGGGGCCGACAGACCCAGTACTTC.

The chain links TRBV28 to TRBJ2-3; D is possibly TRBD1 (8 bases). Trimming stripped 5 bases from V and 2 bases from J, with 14 bases between. Germline loops: CDR1 MDHEN, CDR2 SYDVKM. The CDR3 is 15 amino acids. The CDR3 sequence: CASSATGGVTDTQYF. The CDR3 region has the DNA TGTGCCAGCAGTGCAACAGGGGGGGTCACAGATACGCAGTATTTT.

This clonotype was seen more than once but under ten times. The J gene is TRBJ2-1, the V gene TRBV5-6; 8 positions match TRBD2. The CDR3 contains 14 residues. Germline-derived CDR1 and CDR2 are SGHDT and YYEEEE. With V trimmed by 0 bases and J by 6 bases, 2 bases remained unmatched. CDR3 nucleotides: TGTGCCAGCAGCTTGGCCGGACTAGCCAATGAGCAGTTCTTC. This sequence encodes CASSLAGLANEQFF.

The chain links TRBV10-3 to TRBJ2-5; D remains ambiguous. In germline, CDR1 is ENHRY, CDR2 SYGVKD. Trimming removed 0 bases at V and 2 bases at J, with 7 bases between. The CDR3 length is 14 residues. CDR3 bases: TGTGCCATCAGTGAGTCCGACCAGCAAGAGACCCAGTACTTC. Translation gives CAISESDQQETQYF.

The chain combines TRBV6-1 with TRBJ2-6; D uncertain. The CDR3 consists of 18 residues. In germline, CDR1 is MNHNS, CDR2 SASEGT. V was clipped by 5 bases and J by 0 bases, with 17 bases between them. The CDR3: CASSPLRSRSSGANVLTF. In DNA form, the CDR3 reads TGTGCCAGCAGTCCCCTGAGATCCCGGAGCTCTGGGGCCAACGTCCTGACTTTC.

The chain joins TRBV3-1 to TRBJ1-2, with 7 bases lining up with TRBD1. Trimming cost V 4 bases and J 8 bases; bases outside gene matches: 7. The germline V gene has CDR1 LGHDT and CDR2 YNNKEL (reference sequence). The CDR3 sequence is 13 residues long. The CDR3 coding sequence is TGTGCCAGCAGCCCTGAACAGGGACAGGGCTACACCTTC. Residues: CASSPEQGQGYTF. Based on the CDR3 plus reference TRBV3-1 and TRBJ1-2, the full variable domain is DTAVSQTPKYLVTQMGNDKSIKCEQNLGHDTMYWYKQDSKKFLKIMFSYNNKELIINETVPNRFSPKSPDKAHLNLHINSLELGDSAVYFCASSPEQGQGYTFGSGTRLTVV.

On this clonotype itself: This may arise from a read error, as a much more abundant clone is one base away. The V call is TRBV28, the J call TRBJ2-7; TRBD2 might be the D (6 bases). The CDR3 runs to 16 residues. CDR1 is MDHEN and CDR2 is SYDVKM in the germline V gene. CDR3 nucleotides: TGTGCCAGCAGTTTCTTCAAAGCGGGCCCGGGTTACGGGCAGTACTTC. This encodes CASSFFKAGPGYGQYF.

This chain uses TRBV7-8 with TRBJ2-5; 10 bases are a match to TRBD2. Per germline, CDR1 SGHVS and CDR2 FQNEAQ. V gave up 3 bases and J gave up 2 bases; unmatched junction bases: 3. The CDR3 contains 15 residues. The CDR3 is CASSFSGGIQETQYF. DNA of the CDR3: TGTGCCAGCAGCTTTAGCGGGGGGATACAAGAGACCCAGTACTTC.

As regards this clonotype: At one boundary the junction diverges from the germline segment, which might be a read error. The chain joins TRBV20-1 to TRBJ2-5; D is unresolved. From germline, CDR1 is DFQATT and CDR2 SNEGSKA (reference sequence). The CDR3 sequence is 13 residues long. The CDR3 region is CSATRARGEAQYF. In nucleotides, the CDR3 is TGCAGTGCTACTCGGGCCCGTGGAGAGGCCCAGTACTTC.